This is a list of T cell receptor beta chains from one sample in a study of blood T cell repertoires in COVID-19. Here immunoSEQ multiplex PCR was the method, and the copy in TCRdb shows in-frame clones only, minus some. The sample holds around 150,000 clones, over 70% seen once. Sample: peripheral blood. These receptor sequences come from a man aged 50-60 years with active or convalescent COVID-19. CDR3s include the opening cysteine and the closing phenylalanine or tryptophan. A D gene is named only where the DNA matches it firmly. Only part of the rows carry a size: once, few, many, or a class if the clone is expanded.

abundance | j_gene | v_gene | d_gene | CDR3nt | CDR3aa
. | TRBJ2-1 | TRBV29-1 | . | TGCAGCGTTGGGCGGGAAGCCTACAATGAGCAGTTCTTC | CSVGREAYNEQFF
. | TRBJ2-5 | TRBV5-5 | . | TGTGCCAGCAGCTTGGACGGTCAAGAGACCCAGTACTTC | CASSLDGQETQYF
. | TRBJ2-3 | TRBV7-3 | TRBD2 | TGTGCCAGCAGCTCGGGAGGGCAAGATACGCAGTATTTT | CASSSGGQDTQYF
. | TRBJ2-7 | TRBV29-1 | TRBD1 | TGCAGCGTAGATACAGGGGGCGCTTTTAGGGGTGGGGTCCACGAGCAGTACTTC | CSVDTGGAFRGGVHEQYF
. | TRBJ2-1 | TRBV2 | TRBD2 | TGTGCCAGCAGTGGGAGGTTAGGACTAGCGAAAAATGAGCAGTTCTTC | CASSGRLGLAKNEQFF
. | TRBJ1-3 | TRBV9 | . | TGTGCCAGCAGCGCACCCCCAGGGCCTGGAAACACCATATATTTT | CASSAPPGPGNTIYF
. | TRBJ2-1 | TRBV7-6 | . | TGTGCCAGCAGCCAGGCCGGGGGTTCCTACAATGAGCAGTTCTTC | CASSQAGGSYNEQFF
. | TRBJ1-2 | TRBV24-1 | TRBD1 | TGTGCCACCAGTGATTTTACCCGGGACAGGGGGCAGTATGGCTACACCTTC | CATSDFTRDRGQYGYTF
. | TRBJ1-1 | TRBV28 | . | TGTGCCAGCAGTTTAACAGGTTGGCGAATGAACACTGAAGCTTTCTTT | CASSLTGWRMNTEAFF
. | TRBJ2-5 | TRBV7-8 | TRBD2 | TGTGCCAGCAGCGTAGCGGGAGGGTACCTTTCGGAGACCCAGTACTTC | CASSVAGGYLSETQYF
. | TRBJ2-3 | TRBV19 | . | TGTGCCAGTAGTATTTGGGCTAGCGCAACTAGCACAGATACGCAGTATTTT | CASSIWASATSTDTQYF
. | TRBJ2-3 | TRBV28 | TRBD2 | TGTGCCAGCAGTTTACTAGGACTAGCGGGAAGGTTCACAGATACGCAGTATTTT | CASSLLGLAGRFTDTQYF
. | TRBJ1-5 | TRBV19 | TRBD1 | TGTGCCAGTAGTATGCCACAGGGGTTCGATCAGCCCCAGCATTTT | CASSMPQGFDQPQHF
. | TRBJ2-1 | TRBV27 | . | TGTGCCAGCAGTTTAACCCCCGCCTACGGGGGTGAGCAGTTCTTC | CASSLTPAYGGEQFF
. | TRBJ2-1 | TRBV11-3 | TRBD2 | TGTGCCAGCAGCCCAGGACTAGCGGGAAGTCGAGAGCAGTTCTTC | CASSPGLAGSREQFF
. | TRBJ2-5 | TRBV11-2 | . | TGTGCCAGCAGCCACGGACTGGAACTAGCGACCCAGTACTTC | CASSHGLELATQYF
. | TRBJ1-4 | TRBV28 | TRBD1 | TGTGCCAGCCTGACAGGGGAAGAAAAACTGTTTTTT | CASLTGEEKLFF
. | TRBJ1-5 | TRBV7-6 | . | TGTGCCAGCAGCTTAGCCCCAGGAGGGGATCAGCCCCAGCATTTT | CASSLAPGGDQPQHF
. | TRBJ2-3 | TRBV18 | TRBD2 | TGTGCCAGCTCACCAGCGGGAGTGGGGTCAGATACGCAGTATTTT | CASSPAGVGSDTQYF
. | TRBJ1-1 | TRBV7-9 | . | TGTGCCAGCAGCTTAAATTCGGCCAGGGACACTGAAGCTTTCTTT | CASSLNSARDTEAFF
once | TRBJ1-1 | TRBV3-1/TRBV3-2 | . | TGTGCCAGCAGCCAAGGGGCCTCTAACACTGAAGCTTTCTTT | CASSQGASNTEAFF
. | TRBJ2-5 | TRBV4-1 | . | TGCGCCAGCAGCCAAGAAGCTCCCGAGTGGGAGACCCAGTACTTC | CASSQEAPEWETQYF
. | TRBJ2-2 | TRBV15 | . | TGTGCCACTCAGGGGCTTTCGAACACCGGGGAGCTGTTTTTT | CATQGLSNTGELFF
. | TRBJ1-2 | TRBV5-1 | . | TGCGCCAGCAGCCCGACCGGGACAACTAACTATGGCTACACCTTC | CASSPTGTTNYGYTF
few | TRBJ2-7 | TRBV2 | . | TGTGCCAGCAAACCTCAGGCGAGCTCCTACGAGCAGTACTTC | CASKPQASSYEQYF
. | TRBJ2-1 | TRBV15 | TRBD2 | TGTGCCACCAGCAGAGAGACTAGCACTTTCGGTGAGCAGTTCTTC | CATSRETSTFGEQFF
. | TRBJ2-7 | TRBV28 | TRBD2 | TGTGCCAGCAGTACCGCCCAGACTAGCGGGATTGGCGAGCAGTACTTC | CASSTAQTSGIGEQYF
. | TRBJ2-7 | TRBV18 | TRBD2 | TGTGCCAGCTCACGGGGGGGCGAGCAGTACTTC | CASSRGGEQYF
. | TRBJ1-4 | TRBV28 | . | TGTGCCAGCAGTTATAGGGAGGCGACTAATGAAAAACTGTTTTTT | CASSYREATNEKLFF
. | TRBJ2-5 | TRBV4-1 | . | TGCGCCAGCAGCGATCTAGTTCTCCAAGAGACCCAGTACTTC | CASSDLVLQETQYF
. | TRBJ2-7 | TRBV27 | TRBD2 | TGTGCCAGCAGTCCGACTAGCGAATACGAGCAGTACTTC | CASSPTSEYEQYF
. | TRBJ2-5 | TRBV28 | TRBD2 | TGTGCCAGCAGTTTAGTCGGGACTATACAGACCCAGTACTTC | CASSLVGTIQTQYF
. | TRBJ1-2 | TRBV28 | . | TGTGCCAGCAGTCCCCCGACAGGCGCCTATGGCTACACCTTC | CASSPPTGAYGYTF
. | TRBJ1-4 | TRBV9 | TRBD1 | TGTGCCAGCAGCACGGGACAGTTGAATGAAAAACTGTTTTTT | CASSTGQLNEKLFF
. | TRBJ2-5 | TRBV19 | TRBD2 | TGTGCCAGTAGTTTAGCGGGAGATAGTGAGACCCAGTACTTC | CASSLAGDSETQYF
. | TRBJ2-5 | TRBV27 | . | TGTGCCAGCAGTCTCAACGGAGTTACAGAGACCCAGTACTTC | CASSLNGVTETQYF
. | TRBJ2-7 | TRBV5-5 | . | TGTGCCAGCAGCTTTGGGGCAATCTACGAGCAGTACTTC | CASSFGAIYEQYF
. | TRBJ2-1 | TRBV7-3 | TRBD2 | TGTGCCAGCGCCCCTAAGCGGGAGGTGGCAAATGAGCAGTTCTTC | CASAPKREVANEQFF
. | TRBJ2-7 | TRBV28 | . | TGTGCCAGCAGTTTGGAACAGTCGGTTTACGAGCAGTACTTC | CASSLEQSVYEQYF
few | TRBJ2-5 | TRBV29-1 | TRBD2 | TGCAGCGTTGAAGATCTCTACGAGACTAGCGGGAGGGCCGCCTCAGAGACCCAGTACTTC | CSVEDLYETSGRAASETQYF
. | TRBJ2-3 | TRBV7-8 | . | TGTGCCAGCAGTTCTGGGGGGGATACGCAGTATTTT | CASSSGGDTQYF
. | TRBJ1-6 | TRBV27 | . | TGTGCCAGCAGTTTGAAGGGAGAAACCCCTTTTTCGACCCTCCACTTT | CASSLKGETPFSTLHF
. | TRBJ2-7 | TRBV5-6 | . | TGTGCCAGCAGCTTGGTTGGGGCTGACGAGCAGTACTTC | CASSLVGADEQYF
. | TRBJ2-1 | TRBV7-3 | TRBD2 | TGTGCCAGCAGCCCGGGGGGACTAGCGGGAGGTCCCTCCTACAATGAGCAGTTCTTC | CASSPGGLAGGPSYNEQFF
. | TRBJ1-1 | TRBV6-5 | . | TGTGCCAGCACTCTGGGAGGGGTCACTGAAGCTTTCTTT | CASTLGGVTEAFF
. | TRBJ1-5 | TRBV6-5 | . | TGTGCCAGCAAAGAACTACAGGGAGTGCAGCCCCAGCATTTT | CASKELQGVQPQHF
. | TRBJ2-5 | TRBV11-2 | TRBD1 | TGTGCCAGCAGAATCGACAGGGGACGAGAGACCCAGTACTTC | CASRIDRGRETQYF
. | TRBJ2-7 | TRBV5-1 | TRBD1 | TGCGCCAGCAGCCTTGAGGGACAGACCTACGAGCAGTACTTC | CASSLEGQTYEQYF
. | TRBJ2-1 | TRBV6-4 | TRBD2 | TGTGCCAGCAGTGTGGAGCGGGATGACAATGAGCAGTTCTTC | CASSVERDDNEQFF
. | TRBJ2-1 | TRBV11-3 | . | TGTGCCAGCAGCGATAACAGCGGGTCGGGGCAGTTCTTC | CASSDNSGSGQFF
. | TRBJ2-7 | TRBV28 | TRBD2 | TGTGCCAGCAGTTTCGTGGGAGGGCCTTTCCGCGAGCAGTACTTC | CASSFVGGPFREQYF
. | TRBJ2-1 | TRBV3-1/TRBV3-2 | . | TGTGCCAGCAGCCAAGATGGAGGGTACAATGAGCAGTTCTTC | CASSQDGGYNEQFF
. | TRBJ2-5 | TRBV7-3 | . | TGTGCCAGCAGCTTAACCGGCAGGAGGACCCAAGAGACCCAGTACTTC | CASSLTGRRTQETQYF
. | TRBJ1-2 | TRBV29-1 | TRBD1 | TGCAGCGTCCGCCCGGGGACAGGGGACTATGGCTACACCTTC | CSVRPGTGDYGYTF
. | TRBJ2-2 | TRBV7-2 | TRBD2 | TGTGCCAGCAGCATTAGCGGGAGGGGCACCGGGGAGCTGTTTTTT | CASSISGRGTGELFF
. | TRBJ2-5 | TRBV24-1 | TRBD2 | TGTGCCACCAGTGATTCCCCCCTAGCGGGAGAAGAGACCCAGTACTTC | CATSDSPLAGEETQYF